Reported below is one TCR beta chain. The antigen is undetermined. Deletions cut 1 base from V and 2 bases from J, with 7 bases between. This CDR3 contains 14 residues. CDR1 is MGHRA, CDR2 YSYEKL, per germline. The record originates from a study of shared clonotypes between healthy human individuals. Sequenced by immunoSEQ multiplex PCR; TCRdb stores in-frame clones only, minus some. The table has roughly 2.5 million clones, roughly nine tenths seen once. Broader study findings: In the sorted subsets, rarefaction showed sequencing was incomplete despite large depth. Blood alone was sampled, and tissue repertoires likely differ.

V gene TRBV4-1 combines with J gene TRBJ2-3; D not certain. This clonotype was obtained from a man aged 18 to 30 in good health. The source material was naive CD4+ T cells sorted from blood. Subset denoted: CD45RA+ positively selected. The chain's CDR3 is CASSQAPTTDTQYF. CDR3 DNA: TGCGCCAGCAGCCAAGCCCCGACCACAGATACGCAGTATTTT.